The TCR beta chain described here comes from a study of T cell responses to AZD1222 COVID-19 vaccine. In the case of this clone: Its antigen is not identified.

General study findings and limits: Donor demographics were predominantly white British with a female majority; clonal diversity may be underestimated. Reports indicate that nearly half of spike-specific TCRs are directed at unmutated variant regions.

Sequencing used immunoSEQ multiplex PCR; TCRdb keeps in-frame clones, though not all of them. The sample contains 140,000 to 150,000 clones, 85% to 95% of which appear only once. Germline-derived CDR1 and CDR2 are MNHNY and SVGAGI (reference sequence). V gave up 7 bases and J gave up 5 bases; unmatched junction bases: 8. This CDR3 has 14 amino acids. This chain links TRBV6-6 with TRBJ2-7; 10 bases align to TRBD1. The material was peripheral blood, obtained after recovery from COVID-19. This TCR was sampled from an adult who had recovered from COVID-19. The CDR3 loop reads CASKAGTGADEQYF. The CDR3 coding sequence is TGTGCCAGCAAAGCCGGGACAGGGGCTGACGAGCAGTACTTC.